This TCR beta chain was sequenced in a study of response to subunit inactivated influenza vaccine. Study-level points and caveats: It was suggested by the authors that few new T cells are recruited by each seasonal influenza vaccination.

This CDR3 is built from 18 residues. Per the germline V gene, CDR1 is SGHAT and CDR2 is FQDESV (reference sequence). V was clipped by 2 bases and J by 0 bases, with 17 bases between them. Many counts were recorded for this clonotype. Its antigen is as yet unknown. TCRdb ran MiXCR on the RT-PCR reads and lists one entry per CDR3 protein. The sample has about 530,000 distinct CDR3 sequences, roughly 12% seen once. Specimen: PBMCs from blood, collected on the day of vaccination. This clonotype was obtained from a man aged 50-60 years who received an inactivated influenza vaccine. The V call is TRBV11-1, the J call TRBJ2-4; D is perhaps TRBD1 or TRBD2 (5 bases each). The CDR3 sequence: CASSLSEVGPLAKNIQYF. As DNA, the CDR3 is TGTGCCAGCAGCTTATCGGAGGTGGGACCTCTAGCCAAAAACATTCAGTACTTC.